The next 8 T cell receptor beta chains were all read from a single sample in a study of identical twins. Via MiXCR, TCRdb re-called the 5' RACE reads, giving one row per CDR3 protein. The table shows fewer than 250,000 distinct CDR3 sequences, with approximately 8.3% occurring only once. The same sample was also studied in work on yellow fever vaccine responses in identical twins.

Sequencing was performed on memory (CD45RO+) T cells sorted from blood. The receptors come from a woman aged 18-29 years in good health.

Concerning this clonotype itself: A much bigger clone sits one base away, suggesting this may be a read error. The chain carries TRBV6-4 and TRBJ2-1, with 8 positions matching TRBD1. This CDR3 is 15 amino acids long. The V gene end was trimmed by 0 bases and the J gene end by 9 bases; junction bases not matched to a gene: 7. Germline lookup yields CDR1 MRHNA and CDR2 SNTAGT. The CDR3 nucleotides are TGTGCCAGCAGTGACTCTGACAGGGGTGGAAGTGAGCAGTTCTTC. This sequence encodes CASSDSDRGGSEQFF.

This clonotype was seen a handful of times. This sequence joins TRBV3-1 and TRBJ2-1; a possible D gene is TRBD2 (5 bases). The CDR3 contains 17 residues. V gave up 1 base and J gave up 7 bases, with 20 bases separating them. Germline values: CDR1 LGHDT, CDR2 YNNKEL (reference sequence). Here the CDR3 DNA reads TGTGCCAGCAGCCAAGTGGGAATTGGCGGGCCTAGAAATGAGCAGTTCTTC. Amino acid sequence: CASSQVGIGGPRNEQFF.

The CDR3 is CASSGLVAPSEQYF. The CDR3 DNA is TGTGCCAGCAGTGGACTAGTCGCCCCATCCGAGCAGTACTTC. V is TRBV2 and J is TRBJ2-7; a weak D match, TRBD2 (6 bases). The germline V gene encodes CDR1 SNHLY and CDR2 FYNNEI. CDR3 length equals 14 residues. Trimming shortened V by 4 bases and J by 6 bases, and 16 bases separated the two germline ends.

This clonotype was observed a handful of times. CDR3 residues: CASSQGTSGIPQFF. The CDR3 DNA follows: TGCGCCAGCAGCCAAGGGACTAGCGGGATACCGCAGTTCTTC. The V call is TRBV4-1, the J call TRBJ2-1; TRBD2 matches at 12 bases. V shed 1 base, J shed 12 bases, and the junction held 4 bases outside the gene matches. The CDR3 is 14 amino acids. The V gene's germline CDR1 is MGHRA and CDR2 YSYEKL.

This chain connects TRBV6-4 to TRBJ2-2, with 12 nucleotides matching TRBD2. V trimming: 7 bases; J trimming: 3 bases; junction bases outside the gene matches: 3. The CDR3 spans 15 residues. Germline CDR1 is MRHNA and CDR2 is SNTAGT. The CDR3 nucleotides are TGTGCCAGCACCCGACTAGCGGGAGACACCGGGGAGCTGTTTTTT. This codes for CASTRLAGDTGELFF.

This clonotype came up many times. V usage is TRBV7-2 and J usage is TRBJ2-5; D not certain. The CDR3 totals 13 residues. The germline V gene encodes CDR1 SGHTA and CDR2 FQGNSA. V was shortened by 5 bases and J by 5 bases, with 12 bases between the two germline ends. CDR3 bases: TGTGCCAGCAGCCCCCGCATGGGGGAGACCCAGTACTTC. Its protein product is CASSPRMGETQYF.

This chain connects TRBV2 to TRBJ2-3; D is undetermined. Germline CDR1 SNHLY, CDR2 FYNNEI. V was pared by 8 bases and J by 6 bases, with 12 bases between. The CDR3 sequence is 12 residues long. The CDR3 reads CASVIRDDTQYF. CDR3 sequence (DNA): TGTGCCAGCGTAATAAGGGATGATACGCAGTATTTT.

This clonotype appeared a few times. This sequence joins TRBV6-2 or TRBV6-3 and TRBJ2-1; 8 bases map to TRBD2. J was trimmed by 0 bases and V by 6 bases; bases with no gene match: 10. The CDR3 has 17 amino acids. The germline V gene encodes CDR1 MNHEY and CDR2 SVGEGT. The CDR3 nucleotides read TGTGCCAGCAGCGGGGTCAGCGGGAGATTCTCCTACAATGAGCAGTTCTTC. This encodes CASSGVSGRFSYNEQFF.